This record concerns one T cell receptor beta chain sequence. V trimming: 7 bases; J trimming: 1 base; junction bases outside the gene matches: 7. There are 15 residues in the CDR3. CDR1 MNHNS and CDR2 SASEGT come from the germline V gene. This sample stems from a study of identical twins. TCRdb processed the 5' RACE reads anew with MiXCR; each CDR3 protein has one entry. This repertoire shows some 760,000 distinct CDR3 sequences, approximately 18% found once; its top ten account for around 13%. These data were also filed under a second study, of T cells expressing NK-cell markers.

The sample taken for sequencing was PBMCs. This receptor was identified in a woman between 18 and 29 years old in good health. V usage is TRBV6-1 and J usage is TRBJ2-7; 10 bases map to TRBD1. The CDR3 coding sequence is TGTGCCAGCATAAGATCGGGACAGGGGTCCTACGAGCAGTACTTC. The encoded protein is CASIRSGQGSYEQYF.